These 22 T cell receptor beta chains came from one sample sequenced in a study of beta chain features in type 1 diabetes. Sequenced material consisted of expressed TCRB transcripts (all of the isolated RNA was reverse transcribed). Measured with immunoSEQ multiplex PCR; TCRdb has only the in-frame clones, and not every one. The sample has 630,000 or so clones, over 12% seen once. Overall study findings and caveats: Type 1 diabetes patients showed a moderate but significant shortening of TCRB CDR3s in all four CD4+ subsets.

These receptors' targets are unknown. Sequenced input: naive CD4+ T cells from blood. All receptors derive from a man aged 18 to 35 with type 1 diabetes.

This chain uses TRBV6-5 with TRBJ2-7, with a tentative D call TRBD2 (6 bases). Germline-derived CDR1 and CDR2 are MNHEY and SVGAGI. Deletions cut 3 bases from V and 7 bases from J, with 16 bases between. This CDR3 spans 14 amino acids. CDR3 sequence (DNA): TGTGCCAGCAGTTATATTTGGGAGACTAGGGAGCAGTACTTC. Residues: CASSYIWETREQYF.

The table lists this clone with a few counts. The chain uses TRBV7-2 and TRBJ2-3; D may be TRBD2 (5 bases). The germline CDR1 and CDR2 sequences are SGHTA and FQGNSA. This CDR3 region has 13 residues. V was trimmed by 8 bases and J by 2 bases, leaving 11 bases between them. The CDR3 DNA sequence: TGTGCCAGCGGCGGGTGGACCACAGATACGCAGTATTTT. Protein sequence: CASGGWTTDTQYF.

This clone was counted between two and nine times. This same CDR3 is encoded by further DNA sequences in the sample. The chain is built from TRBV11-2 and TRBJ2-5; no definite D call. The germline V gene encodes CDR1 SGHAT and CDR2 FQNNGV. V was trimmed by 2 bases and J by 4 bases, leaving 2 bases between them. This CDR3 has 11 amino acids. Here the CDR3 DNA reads TGTGCCAGCAGCTTAACAGAGACCCAGTACTTC. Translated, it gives CASSLTETQYF.

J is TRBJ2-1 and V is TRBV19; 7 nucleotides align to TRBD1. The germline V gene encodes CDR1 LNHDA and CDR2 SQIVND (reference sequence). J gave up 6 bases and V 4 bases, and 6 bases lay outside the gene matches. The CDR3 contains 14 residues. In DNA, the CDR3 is TGTGCCAGTAGTACGGACAGGTTAGGCAATGAGCAGTTCTTC. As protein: CASSTDRLGNEQFF.

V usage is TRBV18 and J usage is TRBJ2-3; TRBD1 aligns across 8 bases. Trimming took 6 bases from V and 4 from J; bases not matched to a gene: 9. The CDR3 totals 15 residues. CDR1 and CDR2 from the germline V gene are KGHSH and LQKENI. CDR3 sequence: CASSPGQVKPDTQYF. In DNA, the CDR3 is TGTGCCAGCTCGCCGGGACAGGTTAAGCCAGATACGCAGTATTTT.

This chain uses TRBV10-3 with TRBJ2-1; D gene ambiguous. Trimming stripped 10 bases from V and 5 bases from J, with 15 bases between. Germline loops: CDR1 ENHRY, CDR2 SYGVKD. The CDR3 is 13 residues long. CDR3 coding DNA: TGTGCCAACGCCGATCAATCGGACAATGAGCAGTTCTTC. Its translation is CANADQSDNEQFF.

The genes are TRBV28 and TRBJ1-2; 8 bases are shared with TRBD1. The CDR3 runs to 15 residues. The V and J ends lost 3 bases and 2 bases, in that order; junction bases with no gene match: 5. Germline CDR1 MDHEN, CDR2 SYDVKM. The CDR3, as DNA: TGTGCCAGCAGTTTCCCCGACAGGGGAAACTATGGCTACACCTTC. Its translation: CASSFPDRGNYGYTF.

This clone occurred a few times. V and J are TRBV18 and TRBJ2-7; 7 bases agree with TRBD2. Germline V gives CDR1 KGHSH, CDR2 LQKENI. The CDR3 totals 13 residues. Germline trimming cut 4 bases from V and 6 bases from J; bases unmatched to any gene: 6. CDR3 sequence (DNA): TGTGCCAGCTCACAGCGGGATCTGAGCGAGCAGTACTTC. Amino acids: CASSQRDLSEQYF.

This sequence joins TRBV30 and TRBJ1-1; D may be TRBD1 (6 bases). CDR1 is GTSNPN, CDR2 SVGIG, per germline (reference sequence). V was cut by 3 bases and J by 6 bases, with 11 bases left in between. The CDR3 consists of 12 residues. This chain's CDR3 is CAWRDRSAEAFF. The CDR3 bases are TGTGCCTGGAGGGACAGATCTGCTGAAGCTTTCTTT.

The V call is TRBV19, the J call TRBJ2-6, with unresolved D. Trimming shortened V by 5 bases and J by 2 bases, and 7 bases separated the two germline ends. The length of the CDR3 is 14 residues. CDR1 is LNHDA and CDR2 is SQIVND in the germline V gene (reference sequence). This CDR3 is CASSLIPGANVLTF. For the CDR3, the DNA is TGTGCCAGTAGTCTTATTCCTGGGGCCAACGTCCTGACTTTC.

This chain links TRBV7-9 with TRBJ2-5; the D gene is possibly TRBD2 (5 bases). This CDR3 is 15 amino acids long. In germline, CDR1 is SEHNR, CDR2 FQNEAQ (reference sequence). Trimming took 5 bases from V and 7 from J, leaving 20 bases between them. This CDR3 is CASSRTNGPAGTQYF. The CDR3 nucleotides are TGTGCCAGCAGCCGCACCAACGGGCCGGCGGGGACCCAGTACTTC. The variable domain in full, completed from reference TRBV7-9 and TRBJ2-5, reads DTGVSQNPRHKITKRGQNVTFRCDPISEHNRLYWYRQTLGQGPEFLTYFQNEAQLEKSRLLSDRFSAERPKGSFSTLEIQRTEQGDSAMYLCASSRTNGPAGTQYFGPGTRLLVL.

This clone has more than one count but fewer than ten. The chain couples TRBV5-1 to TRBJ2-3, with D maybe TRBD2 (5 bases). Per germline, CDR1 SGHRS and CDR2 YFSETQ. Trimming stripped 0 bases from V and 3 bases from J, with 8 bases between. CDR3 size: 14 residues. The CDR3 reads CASSLEAETDTQYF. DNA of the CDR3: TGCGCCAGCAGCTTGGAAGCGGAGACAGATACGCAGTATTTT.

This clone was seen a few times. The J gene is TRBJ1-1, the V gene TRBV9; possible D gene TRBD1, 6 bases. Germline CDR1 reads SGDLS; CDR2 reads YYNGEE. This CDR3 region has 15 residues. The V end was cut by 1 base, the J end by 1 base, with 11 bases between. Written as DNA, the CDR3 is TGTGCCAGCAGCGTAACAGGGAAAAAGAACACTGAAGCTTTCTTT. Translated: CASSVTGKKNTEAFF.

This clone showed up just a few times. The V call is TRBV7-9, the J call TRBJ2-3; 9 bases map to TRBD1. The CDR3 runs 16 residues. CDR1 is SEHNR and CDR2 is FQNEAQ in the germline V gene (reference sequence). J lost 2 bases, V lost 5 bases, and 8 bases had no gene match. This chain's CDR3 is CASSQPGQGLTDTQYF. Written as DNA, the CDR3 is TGTGCCAGCAGCCAACCGGGACAGGGCCTCACAGATACGCAGTATTTT. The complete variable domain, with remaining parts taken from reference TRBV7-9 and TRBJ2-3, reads DTGVSQNPRHKITKRGQNVTFRCDPISEHNRLYWYRQTLGQGPEFLTYFQNEAQLEKSRLLSDRFSAERPKGSFSTLEIQRTEQGDSAMYLCASSQPGQGLTDTQYFGPGTRLTVL.

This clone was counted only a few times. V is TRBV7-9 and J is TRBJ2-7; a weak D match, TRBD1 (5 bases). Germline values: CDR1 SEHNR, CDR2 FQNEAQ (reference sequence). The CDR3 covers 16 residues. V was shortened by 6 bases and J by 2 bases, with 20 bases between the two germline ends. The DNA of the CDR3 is TGTGCCAGCAGTCACCCAACACAGGATTCCCCCTACGAGCAGTACTTC. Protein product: CASSHPTQDSPYEQYF.

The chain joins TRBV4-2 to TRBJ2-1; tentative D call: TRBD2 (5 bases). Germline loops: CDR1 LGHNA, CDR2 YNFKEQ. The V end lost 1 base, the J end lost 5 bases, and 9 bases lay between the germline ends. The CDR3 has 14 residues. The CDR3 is CASSQAGSHNEQFF. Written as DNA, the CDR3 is TGTGCCAGCAGCCAAGCGGGGAGCCACAATGAGCAGTTCTTC.

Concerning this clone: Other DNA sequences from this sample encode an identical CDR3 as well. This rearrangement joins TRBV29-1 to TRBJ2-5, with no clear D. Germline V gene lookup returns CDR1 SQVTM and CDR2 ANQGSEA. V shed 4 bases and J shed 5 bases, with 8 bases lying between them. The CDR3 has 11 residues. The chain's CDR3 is CSVGGRETQYF. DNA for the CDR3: TGCAGCGTTGGTGGTAGGGAGACCCAGTACTTC. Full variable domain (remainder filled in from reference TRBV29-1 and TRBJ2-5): SAVISQKPSRDICQRGTSLTIQCQVDSQVTMMFWYRQQPGQSLTLIATANQGSEATYESGFVIDKFPISRPNLTFSTLTVSNMSPEDSSIYLCSVGGRETQYFGPGTRLLVL.

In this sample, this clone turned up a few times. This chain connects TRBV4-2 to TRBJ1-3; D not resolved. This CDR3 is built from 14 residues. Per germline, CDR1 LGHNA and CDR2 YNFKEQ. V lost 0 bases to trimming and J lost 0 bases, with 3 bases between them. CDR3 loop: CASSQEHSGNTIYF. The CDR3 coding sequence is TGTGCCAGCAGCCAAGAGCACTCTGGAAACACCATATATTTT.

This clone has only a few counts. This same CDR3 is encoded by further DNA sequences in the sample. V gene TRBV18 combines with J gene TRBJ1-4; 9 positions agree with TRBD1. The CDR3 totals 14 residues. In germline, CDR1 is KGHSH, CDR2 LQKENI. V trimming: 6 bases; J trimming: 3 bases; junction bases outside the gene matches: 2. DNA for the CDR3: TGTGCCAGCTCTAGACAGGGGGCTAATGAAAAACTGTTTTTT. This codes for CASSRQGANEKLFF.

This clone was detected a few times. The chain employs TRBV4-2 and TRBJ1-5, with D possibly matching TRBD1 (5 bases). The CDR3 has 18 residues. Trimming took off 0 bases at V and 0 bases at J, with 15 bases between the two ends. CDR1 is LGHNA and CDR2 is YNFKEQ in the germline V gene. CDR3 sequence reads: CASSQEIRRGNSNQPQHF. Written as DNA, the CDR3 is TGTGCCAGCAGCCAAGAGATTCGGAGGGGAAATAGCAATCAGCCCCAGCATTTT.

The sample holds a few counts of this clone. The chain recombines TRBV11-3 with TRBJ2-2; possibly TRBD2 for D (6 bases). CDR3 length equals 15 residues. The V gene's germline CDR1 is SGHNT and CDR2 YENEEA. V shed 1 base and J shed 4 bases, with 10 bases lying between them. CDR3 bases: TGTGCCAGCAGCTTAGCCGGGACTTTCACCGGGGAGCTGTTTTTT. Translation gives CASSLAGTFTGELFF.

CDR3 loop: CASSVDGVSSYNSPLHF. The DNA for the CDR3 is TGTGCCAGCAGCGTAGATGGGGTCAGCTCCTATAATTCACCCCTCCACTTT. V is TRBV9 and J is TRBJ1-6; unclear D gene. V lost 0 bases and J 0 bases, leaving 10 bases between the germline ends. CDR1 is SGDLS and CDR2 is YYNGEE in the germline V gene. The CDR3 has 17 residues.